This T cell receptor beta chain was sequenced for a study of blood T cell repertoires in COVID-19 (dated by TCRdb to 2019 to 2021). About the investigation overall: Collaborator samples came from the United States, Italy and Spain and covered acute and convalescent phases of COVID-19. The material from the prospective study consisted of cDNA or gDNA derived from T cells, B-cell-depleted T cells, or PBMCs. The dataset comprised deeply sampled blood TCRbeta repertoires from subjects exposed to, actively infected with, or recovered from COVID-19. A freely available public database, intended as a resource for researchers studying the immune response to SARS-CoV-2, is where the repertoires were released. The samples were drawn from two sources: the first 160 participants of the ongoing ImmuneRACE study, and 950 to 1,500 subjects contributed by 6 global collaborators. Nearly every sample came with metadata listing a de-identified subject ID, COVID-19 status, age in years and sex. Where available, HLA class I and class II types were obtained from metadata supplied by the sample provider rather than from assay-based typing.

TCRbeta CDR3 regions were amplified from genomic DNA using the immunoSEQ Assay, a bias-controlled multiplex PCR. On the authors' methods: Within the assay, amplification of reference gene primers was used to estimate how many nucleated cells each sample contained. To quantify the absolute abundance of each unique TCRbeta CDR3 rearrangement, sequence reads were collapsed and filtered. For each sample, productive Simpson clonality was calculated as the square root of Simpson's diversity index over productive rearrangements. The clones in this table, taken by TCRdb from immuneACCESS, are in-frame only. Not every clone is retained; where verified, under half of the shortfall comes from an unresolved V gene, and the cause of the rest is unknown. From that table come the V and J calls and clone size; the DNA was used to work out D and trimming. The sample table contains around 170,000 clones; only one count was recorded for over 90% of them. The top ten clonotypes cover about 0.54% of the sample.

The junction shows trimming of 5 bases on V and 1 base on J, and the gene matches do not reach 4 bases of it. The CDR3 has 14 amino acids, counting the end cysteine and phenylalanine. This entry keeps only the CDR3 DNA: 42 bases, framed from base 1. Via the germline V gene, CDR1 is SGHTA and CDR2 FQGNSA. In regard to this clone: Its antigen is unknown. Qualities for individual bases were not recorded, and no much larger clone is one base off.

The collaborating institutions used their own protocols to collect whole blood in K2EDTA tubes. For TCRbeta analysis, collaborators shipped samples as frozen whole blood, isolated PBMCs, or DNA extracted from either of those sample types. Overall study results and their limits: How much clinical and demographic metadata was included differed by source and by participant, and the metadata was provided uncurated.

The TCR originated in a man aged 45-65 years with acute or convalescent COVID-19. Recombination joined TRBV7-2 with TRBJ1-1; TRBD1 fits 7 bases in the junction. The source material was peripheral blood. CDR3 loop: CASSPGTANTEAFF. At the DNA level, the sequence is TGTGCCAGCAGCCCCGGGACAGCGAACACTGAAGCTTTCTTT.